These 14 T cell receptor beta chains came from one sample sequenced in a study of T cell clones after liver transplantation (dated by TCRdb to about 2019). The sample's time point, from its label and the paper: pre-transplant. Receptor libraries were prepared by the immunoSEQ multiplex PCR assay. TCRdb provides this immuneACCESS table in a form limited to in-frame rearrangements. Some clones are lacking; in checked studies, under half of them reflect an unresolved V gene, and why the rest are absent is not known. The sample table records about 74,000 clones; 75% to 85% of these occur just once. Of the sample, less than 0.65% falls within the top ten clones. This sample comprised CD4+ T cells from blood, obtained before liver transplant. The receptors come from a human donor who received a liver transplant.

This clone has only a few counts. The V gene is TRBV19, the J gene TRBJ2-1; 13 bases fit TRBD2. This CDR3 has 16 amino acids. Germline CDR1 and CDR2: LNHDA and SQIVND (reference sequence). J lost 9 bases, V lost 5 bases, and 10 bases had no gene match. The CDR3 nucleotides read TGTGCCAGTAGTGGGGGTCGGACTAGCGGGAGAGGTGAGCAGTTCTTC. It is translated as CASSGGRTSGRGEQFF.

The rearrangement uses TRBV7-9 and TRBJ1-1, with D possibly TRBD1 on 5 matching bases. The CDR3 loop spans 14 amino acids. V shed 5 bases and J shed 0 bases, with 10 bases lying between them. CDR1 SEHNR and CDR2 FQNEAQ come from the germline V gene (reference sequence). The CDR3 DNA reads TGTGCCAGCAGCCTCGGGGCTATGAACACTGAAGCTTTCTTT. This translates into CASSLGAMNTEAFF.

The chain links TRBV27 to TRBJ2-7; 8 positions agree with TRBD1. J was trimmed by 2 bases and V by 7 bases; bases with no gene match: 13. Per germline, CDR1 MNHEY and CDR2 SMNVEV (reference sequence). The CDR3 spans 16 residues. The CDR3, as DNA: TGTGCCAGCAAGACCCTCACGGACAGGGCCCCCTACGAGCAGTACTTC. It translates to CASKTLTDRAPYEQYF.

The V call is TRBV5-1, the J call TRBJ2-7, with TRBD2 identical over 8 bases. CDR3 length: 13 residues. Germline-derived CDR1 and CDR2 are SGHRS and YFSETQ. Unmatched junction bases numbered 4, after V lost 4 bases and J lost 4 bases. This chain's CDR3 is CASSREGVYEQYF. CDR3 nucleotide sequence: TGCGCCAGCAGCCGGGAGGGGGTATACGAGCAGTACTTC.

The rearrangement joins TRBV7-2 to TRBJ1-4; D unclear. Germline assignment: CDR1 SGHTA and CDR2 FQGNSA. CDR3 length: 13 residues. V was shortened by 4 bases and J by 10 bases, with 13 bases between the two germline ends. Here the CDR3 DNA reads TGTGCCAGCAGCTCCACCCCCGTCGGAAAACTGTTTTTT. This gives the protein CASSSTPVGKLFF. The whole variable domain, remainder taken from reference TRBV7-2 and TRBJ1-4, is GAGVSQSPSNKVTEKGKDVELRCDPISGHTALYWYRQSLGQGLEFLIYFQGNSAPDKSGLPSDRFSAERTGGSVSTLTIQRTQQEDSAVYLCASSSTPVGKLFFGSGTQLSVL.

This CDR3 reads CASSHAKRDEQFF. CDR3 nucleotide sequence: TGTGCCAGCAGCCATGCTAAGAGGGATGAGCAGTTCTTC. V gene TRBV4-2 combines with J gene TRBJ2-1; tentatively, D is TRBD2 (5 bases). V dropped 3 bases and J dropped 8 bases, with 11 bases sitting between them. The CDR3 extends over 13 amino acids. Germline assignment: CDR1 LGHNA and CDR2 YNFKEQ.

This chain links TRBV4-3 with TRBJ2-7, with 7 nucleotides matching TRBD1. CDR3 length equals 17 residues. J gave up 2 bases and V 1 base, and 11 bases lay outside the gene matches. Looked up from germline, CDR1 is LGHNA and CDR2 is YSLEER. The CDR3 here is CASSQAFTGTAPYEQYF. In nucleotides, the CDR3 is TGCGCCAGCAGCCAAGCCTTTACCGGGACAGCACCCTACGAGCAGTACTTC.

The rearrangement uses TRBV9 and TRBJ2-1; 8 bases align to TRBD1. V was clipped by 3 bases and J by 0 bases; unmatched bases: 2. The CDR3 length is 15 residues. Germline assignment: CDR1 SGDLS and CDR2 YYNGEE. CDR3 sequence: CASSETGASYNEQFF. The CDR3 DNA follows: TGTGCCAGCAGCGAGACAGGGGCCTCCTACAATGAGCAGTTCTTC.

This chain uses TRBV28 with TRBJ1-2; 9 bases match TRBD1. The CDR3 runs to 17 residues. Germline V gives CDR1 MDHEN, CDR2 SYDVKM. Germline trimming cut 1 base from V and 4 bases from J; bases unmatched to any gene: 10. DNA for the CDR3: TGTGCCAGCAGTTTATCGGGACAGGGAGTTTCCCTCTATGGCTACACCTTC. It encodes CASSLSGQGVSLYGYTF.

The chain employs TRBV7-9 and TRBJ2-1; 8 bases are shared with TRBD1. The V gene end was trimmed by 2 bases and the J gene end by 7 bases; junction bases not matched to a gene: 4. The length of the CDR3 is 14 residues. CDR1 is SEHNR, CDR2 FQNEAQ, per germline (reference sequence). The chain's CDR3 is CASSLTTGVNEQFF. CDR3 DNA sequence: TGTGCCAGCAGCTTAACGACAGGGGTGAATGAGCAGTTCTTC.

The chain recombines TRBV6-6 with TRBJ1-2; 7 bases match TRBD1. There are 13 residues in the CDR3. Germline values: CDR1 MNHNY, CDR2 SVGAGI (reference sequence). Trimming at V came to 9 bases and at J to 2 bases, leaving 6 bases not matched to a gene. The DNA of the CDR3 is TGTGCCAGTAGACAGGGAATGAACTATGGCTACACCTTC. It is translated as CASRQGMNYGYTF.

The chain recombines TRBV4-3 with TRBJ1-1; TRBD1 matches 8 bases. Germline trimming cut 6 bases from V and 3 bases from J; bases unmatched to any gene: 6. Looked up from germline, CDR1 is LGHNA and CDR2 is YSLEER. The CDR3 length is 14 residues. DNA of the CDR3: TGCGCCAGCAGGGAGGACAGGGCCTACACTGAAGCTTTCTTT. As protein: CASREDRAYTEAFF.

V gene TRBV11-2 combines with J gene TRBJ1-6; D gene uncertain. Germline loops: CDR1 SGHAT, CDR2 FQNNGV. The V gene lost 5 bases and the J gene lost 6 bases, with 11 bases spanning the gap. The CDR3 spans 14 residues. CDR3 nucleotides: TGTGCCAGCAGCCCCGCCCCCGGTAATTCACCCCTCCACTTT. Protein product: CASSPAPGNSPLHF.

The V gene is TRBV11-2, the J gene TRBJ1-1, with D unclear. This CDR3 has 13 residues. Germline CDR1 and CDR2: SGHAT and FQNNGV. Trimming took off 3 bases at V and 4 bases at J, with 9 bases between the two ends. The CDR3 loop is CASSLDPSTEAFF. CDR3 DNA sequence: TGTGCCAGCAGCTTGGACCCATCCACTGAAGCTTTCTTT.